This T cell receptor (beta chain) derives from a study of T cell changes during pregnancy in multiple sclerosis. Generated by immunoSEQ multiplex PCR, the TCRdb table keeps only in-frame clones and is missing some. The data contain 40,000 to 50,000 clones, roughly 91% of them singletons. The TCR was taken from a female donor with multiple sclerosis, enrolled in a pregnancy study. The source material was CD4+ T cells from peripheral blood mononuclear cells, sampled in the third trimester of pregnancy.

The CDR3 region is CASSSTGGPNEKLFF. CDR3 nucleotide sequence: TGTGCCAGCAGCTCCACCGGGGGACCTAATGAAAAACTGTTTTTT. The V and J genes are TRBV7-9 and TRBJ1-4, with D possibly being TRBD1 (5 bases). Between the trimmed V and J ends, which lost 4 bases and 3 bases, there was a span of 12 bases. Looked up from germline, CDR1 is SEHNR and CDR2 is FQNEAQ (reference sequence). This CDR3 spans 15 amino acids.